These 5 T cell receptor beta chains came from one sample sequenced in a study of metastatic and nonmetastatic thyroid tumors. No patient received treatment before thyroid surgery. With MiXCR, TCRdb reprocessed the PCR reads. The sample carries around 34,000 clones, roughly 15% recorded once. Sequenced sample: blood. The origin of the receptors is a female donor with papillary thyroid cancer or a benign thyroid nodule (not recorded which). Some clones in this sample may be carry-over from other donors' samples.

This clone was observed many times. The gene calls are TRBV28 and TRBJ2-7; 9 bases are shared with TRBD2. The junction had 5 bases not matched to a gene; V was cut back by 3 bases and J by 2 bases. CDR1 and CDR2 from the germline V gene are MDHEN and SYDVKM. The CDR3 length is 15 residues. The CDR3 sequence is CASSFRGRGAYEQYF. The CDR3 DNA reads as TGTGCCAGCAGTTTCCGCGGGAGGGGCGCCTACGAGCAGTACTTC.

In its sample, this clone was seen many times. V usage is TRBV12-3 or TRBV12-4 and J usage is TRBJ2-2; TRBD1 agrees at 7 bases. This CDR3 has 15 amino acids. Trimming took 6 bases from V and 5 from J; bases not matched to a gene: 9. The CDR3 bases are TGTGCCAGCAGGGCGCGACAGGGAGAGACCGGGGAGCTGTTTTTT. Its protein is CASRARQGETGELFF.

This clone was recorded at least ten times. The gene calls are TRBV27 and TRBJ2-7; 11 positions agree with TRBD2. The V gene's germline CDR1 is MNHEY and CDR2 SMNVEV (reference sequence). The CDR3 consists of 15 residues. V shed 6 bases, J shed 6 bases, and the junction held 10 bases outside the gene matches. The CDR3 here is CASRPGTSGGGEQYF. The CDR3 DNA follows: TGTGCCAGCAGGCCGGGAACTAGCGGGGGCGGCGAGCAGTACTTC.

This clone appeared many times. The chain joins TRBV24-1 to TRBJ2-5, with 11 bases lining up with TRBD2. J was trimmed by 5 bases and V by 6 bases; bases with no gene match: 7. The CDR3 spans 15 residues. The V gene's germline CDR1 is KGHDR and CDR2 SFDVKD. The CDR3 is CATSLAGGPRETQYF. Here the CDR3 DNA reads TGTGCCACCAGTTTAGCGGGAGGGCCACGGGAGACCCAGTACTTC.

This clone was counted ten times or more. The rearrangement uses TRBV14 and TRBJ2-7; 13 positions match TRBD2. CDR3 size: 16 residues. Germline V CDR1 and CDR2: SGHDN, FVKESK. The J segment lost 6 bases and the V segment lost 4 bases, leaving 9 bases of the junction unmatched. CDR3 DNA: TGTGCCAGCAGCCCTGAACCGGGACTAGCGGGACGCGAGCAGTACTTC. This gives the protein CASSPEPGLAGREQYF.